The 24 T cell receptor beta chains below come from one sample, sequenced in a study of radiation and T cells in renal cell carcinoma. The time point was: blood 4 weeks post-SBRT, at nephrectomy. Treatment described: 15 Gy SBRT to primary tumor, nephrectomy 4 weeks later. Profiled with immunoSEQ multiplex PCR; TCRdb holds only in-frame clones, not every one. The sample comprises fewer than 200,000 clones, about 88% of which are singletons, and approximately 10% rests with the top ten. This material consisted of blood, taken from a patient whose treatment included radiotherapy and nephrectomy. These receptors were taken from a woman in her 50s with renal cell carcinoma.

J is TRBJ1-3 and V is TRBV29-1, with a weak D call TRBD1 (6 bases). The V gene lost 7 bases and the J gene lost 2 bases, with 15 bases spanning the gap. This CDR3 region has 14 residues. Germline V CDR1 and CDR2: SQVTM, ANQGSEA. In DNA, the CDR3 is TGCAGCGCTGGGAATGGACAGACTGGAAACACCATATATTTT. Translated: CSAGNGQTGNTIYF.

This clone was observed a few times. The chain has TRBV5-6 and TRBJ1-6, with D unclear. The germline V gene has CDR1 SGHDT and CDR2 YYEEEE. There are 15 residues in the CDR3. V was cut by 1 base and J by 6 bases, with 11 bases left in between. CDR3 protein: CASSLQSLFNSPLHF. The CDR3 DNA is TGTGCCAGCAGCTTGCAGAGCCTATTTAATTCACCCCTCCACTTT. The full variable domain, in which reference TRBV5-6 and TRBJ1-6 provide the parts outside the CDR3, is DAGVTQSPTHLIKTRGQQVTLRCSPKSGHDTVSWYQQALGQGPQFIFQYYEEEERQRGNFPDRFSGHQFPNYSSELNVNALLLGDSALYLCASSLQSLFNSPLHFGNGTRLTVT.

V gene TRBV27 combines with J gene TRBJ2-5, with unresolved D. The ends were cut back, 4 bases at V and 1 base at J, with 13 bases in the middle. Germline V gives CDR1 MNHEY, CDR2 SMNVEV (reference sequence). The CDR3 loop spans 15 amino acids. The chain's CDR3 is CASSWNSGFQETQYF. The CDR3, as DNA: TGTGCCAGCAGTTGGAATTCCGGGTTCCAAGAGACCCAGTACTTC.

The V and J genes are TRBV19 and TRBJ2-7; 9 positions agree with TRBD1. The CDR3 length is 16 residues. Germline CDR1 and CDR2: LNHDA and SQIVND (reference sequence). The ends lost 5 bases at V and 6 bases at J; junction bases unmatched: 14. The CDR3 spells CASSHGEGTGSGEQYF. CDR3 bases: TGTGCCAGTAGTCATGGGGAGGGGACAGGGTCCGGCGAGCAGTACTTC.

The rearrangement links TRBV7-2 to TRBJ2-7, with 8 bases lining up with TRBD2. V lost 0 bases and J lost 0; bases outside the gene matches: 7. Germline V gene sequence: CDR1 SGHTA, CDR2 FQGNSA. This CDR3 has 17 residues. The CDR3, as DNA: TGTGCCAGCAGCTTAGCTGTGGCGGGGGGTCGCTCCTACGAGCAGTACTTC. Translated, it gives CASSLAVAGGRSYEQYF. Based on the CDR3 plus reference TRBV7-2 and TRBJ2-7, the full variable domain is GAGVSQSPSNKVTEKGKDVELRCDPISGHTALYWYRQSLGQGLEFLIYFQGNSAPDKSGLPSDRFSAERTGGSVSTLTIQRTQQEDSAVYLCASSLAVAGGRSYEQYFGPGTRLTVT.

The V call is TRBV19, the J call TRBJ2-1; D possibly corresponds to TRBD2 (5 bases). This CDR3 is built from 14 residues. V lost 5 bases, J lost 9 bases, and 17 bases lay in between. CDR1 is LNHDA, CDR2 SQIVND, per germline (reference sequence). The CDR3 is CASSATRGQTEQFF. CDR3 DNA sequence: TGTGCCAGTAGTGCAACTAGAGGGCAGACTGAGCAGTTCTTC.

The chain combines TRBV6-5 with TRBJ1-5, with 7 positions matching TRBD1. Germline assignment: CDR1 MNHEY and CDR2 SVGAGI. V lost 6 bases and J lost 3; bases outside the gene matches: 5. CDR3 length: 14 amino acids. The CDR3 is CASSRDRDNQPQHF. The CDR3 DNA reads as TGTGCCAGCAGCCGGGACAGAGACAATCAGCCCCAGCATTTT.

The chain uses TRBV5-1 and TRBJ2-2; no definite D call. The ends were cut back, 5 bases at V and 0 bases at J, with 11 bases in the middle. Germline V gene lookup returns CDR1 SGHRS and CDR2 YFSETQ. This CDR3 contains 15 residues. The CDR3 region has the DNA TGCGCCAGCAGGATCAATACAGCGAACACCGGGGAGCTGTTTTTT. Translation: CASRINTANTGELFF.

V usage is TRBV30 and J usage is TRBJ2-2; 7 bases are shared with TRBD1. The CDR3 totals 14 residues. Trimming at V came to 6 bases and at J to 1 base, leaving 5 bases not matched to a gene. Per germline, CDR1 GTSNPN and CDR2 SVGIG (reference sequence). In DNA form, the CDR3 reads TGTGCCTGTCCGGGACAGATGAACACCGGGGAGCTGTTTTTT. Translation: CACPGQMNTGELFF.

A note on this clone: The CDR3 carries no conserved terminal phenylalanine or tryptophan, so it likely arises from a read error. It is unclear where the CDR3 begins or ends on the DNA, so no DNA is shown, and the CDR3 is as TCRdb lists it. The chain couples TRBV7-6 to TRBJ1-6; the listed D gene, TRBD1, was not tested against the DNA. Looked up from germline, CDR1 is SGHVS and CDR2 is FNYEAQ. The CDR3 spans 11 amino acids, including both terminal residues. The CDR3 loop reads CASSPTQGLIS.

J is TRBJ2-7 and V is TRBV14; 8 bases are shared with TRBD1. Germline V gene sequence: CDR1 SGHDN, CDR2 FVKESK. The CDR3 sequence is 14 residues long. Losses at the gene ends were 1 base for V and 6 bases for J; bases not matched to a gene: 5. The DNA of the CDR3 is TGTGCCAGCAGCCAAGTCAGGGGGCAAGGCGAGCAGTACTTC. This encodes CASSQVRGQGEQYF.

The chain has TRBV19 and TRBJ1-1; D may be TRBD1 (5 bases). The germline V gene has CDR1 LNHDA and CDR2 SQIVND (reference sequence). V lost 0 bases and J lost 3, with 11 bases in between. There are 15 residues in the CDR3. The CDR3 DNA reads TGTGCCAGTAGTATAGACAGGGCCAAAGACACTGAAGCTTTCTTT. Translation: CASSIDRAKDTEAFF. Full variable domain (missing parts from reference TRBV19 and TRBJ1-1): DGGITQSPKYLFRKEGQNVTLSCEQNLNHDAMYWYRQDPGQGLRLIYYSQIVNDFQKGDIAEGYSVSREKKESFPLTVTSAQKNPTAFYLCASSIDRAKDTEAFFGQGTRLTVV.

This clone appeared once. The chain joins TRBV6-1 to TRBJ2-7; a weak D match, TRBD2 (5 bases). Germline CDR1 is MNHNS and CDR2 is SASEGT. There are 14 residues in the CDR3. V lost 4 bases and J lost 3, with 13 bases in between. The DNA of the CDR3 is TGTGCCAGCAGTGCCGGGGTGGGTAGCTACGAGCAGTACTTC. It encodes CASSAGVGSYEQYF.

The chain joins TRBV19 to TRBJ1-1, with D possibly being TRBD1 (6 bases). The V gene lost 5 bases and the J gene lost 3 bases, with 16 bases spanning the gap. CDR3 length: 15 amino acids. Germline V CDR1 and CDR2: LNHDA, SQIVND (reference sequence). CDR3: CASSLRVRGYTEAFF. DNA of the CDR3: TGTGCCAGTAGTCTCCGGGTGAGGGGGTACACTGAAGCTTTCTTT.

The chain carries TRBV5-1 and TRBJ2-3, with TRBD2 matching 7 bases. V dropped 3 bases and J dropped 3; count of bases not matched to a gene: 4. CDR3 size: 14 residues. Germline-derived CDR1 and CDR2 are SGHRS and YFSETQ. The CDR3 region is CASSSLGGTDTQYF. The CDR3 DNA sequence: TGCGCCAGCAGCTCCCTCGGGGGGACAGATACGCAGTATTTT.

This sequence joins TRBV7-2 and TRBJ2-3, with D unresolved. This CDR3 is built from 14 residues. V dropped 6 bases and J dropped 2 bases, with 12 bases sitting between them. The germline V gene has CDR1 SGHTA and CDR2 FQGNSA. CDR3 sequence (DNA): TGTGCCAGCAGTCGGATCCCAACCACAGATACGCAGTATTTT. This gives the protein CASSRIPTTDTQYF.

This clone was found a few times. The gene calls are TRBV11-2 and TRBJ1-2; D unresolved. Trimming left V 5 bases short and J 3 bases short, with 16 bases between. The CDR3 contains 15 residues. The germline V gene has CDR1 SGHAT and CDR2 FQNNGV. The CDR3 DNA follows: TGTGCCAGCAGCCCTCGACAAGGTAGTGACTATGGCTACACCTTC. It translates to CASSPRQGSDYGYTF.

V and J are TRBV6-1 and TRBJ2-1, with D unclear. CDR1 is MNHNS and CDR2 is SASEGT in the germline V gene. The ends were cut back, 6 bases at V and 9 bases at J, with 15 bases in the middle. The CDR3 is 13 amino acids. The DNA for the CDR3 is TGTGCCAGCAGCGTAGGTACGAGTGGTGAGCAGTTCTTC. It is translated as CASSVGTSGEQFF.

The chain couples TRBV27 to TRBJ1-6, with D unclear. Germline V gene data show CDR1 as MNHEY and CDR2 as SMNVEV (reference sequence). V lost 5 bases to trimming and J lost 0 bases, with 8 bases between them. The CDR3 has 15 residues. CDR3 residues: CASSPRTSYNSPLHF. Written as DNA, the CDR3 is TGTGCCAGCAGTCCCCGGACCTCCTATAATTCACCCCTCCACTTT.

This clone occurred once. The chain has TRBV4-1 and TRBJ2-5; D possibly uses TRBD1 or TRBD2 (6 bases each). The V end lost 0 bases, the J end lost 5 bases, and 13 bases lay between the germline ends. The germline CDR1 and CDR2 sequences are MGHRA and YSYEKL. This CDR3 comprises 15 residues. CDR3 amino acids: CASSQERGGWETQYF. DNA of the CDR3: TGCGCCAGCAGCCAAGAAAGAGGGGGGTGGGAGACCCAGTACTTC.

This clone was counted between two and nine times. V gene TRBV10-3 combines with J gene TRBJ2-3; no firm D call. The CDR3 consists of 11 residues. V lost 2 bases, J lost 5 bases, and 2 bases lay in between. Per germline, CDR1 ENHRY and CDR2 SYGVKD. The CDR3 bases are TGTGCCATCAGTGAGGGAGATACGCAGTATTTT. It codes for CAISEGDTQYF.

The chain joins TRBV5-1 to TRBJ2-7; D not resolved. The V end lost 0 bases, the J end lost 12 bases, and 13 bases lay between the germline ends. The CDR3 contains 12 residues. Germline V lookup: CDR1 SGHRS, CDR2 YFSETQ. The CDR3 coding sequence is TGCGCCAGCAGCTTGGAGGGTGGACCTCCGTACTTC. Protein product: CASSLEGGPPYF.

The chain combines TRBV7-9 with TRBJ1-1; D is unresolved. V lost 1 base, J lost 1 base, and 7 bases lay in between. The CDR3 sequence is 14 residues long. From germline, CDR1 is SEHNR and CDR2 FQNEAQ (reference sequence). The CDR3 sequence: CASSLVPANTEAFF. For the CDR3, the DNA is TGTGCCAGCAGCTTAGTCCCAGCGAACACTGAAGCTTTCTTT. Supplemented by reference TRBV7-9 and TRBJ1-1, the full variable domain reads DTGVSQNPRHKITKRGQNVTFRCDPISEHNRLYWYRQTLGQGPEFLTYFQNEAQLEKSRLLSDRFSAERPKGSFSTLEIQRTEQGDSAMYLCASSLVPANTEAFFGQGTRLTVV.

This chain uses TRBV5-1 with TRBJ2-5, with 8 bases matching TRBD2. The germline gives CDR1 SGHRS, CDR2 YFSETQ. Unmatched junction bases numbered 13, after V lost 4 bases and J lost 8 bases. CDR3 length equals 15 residues. The DNA of the CDR3 is TGCGCCAGCAGCCCGTCGTCCGGGACTAGGGTTACCCAGTACTTC. Encoded protein: CASSPSSGTRVTQYF.